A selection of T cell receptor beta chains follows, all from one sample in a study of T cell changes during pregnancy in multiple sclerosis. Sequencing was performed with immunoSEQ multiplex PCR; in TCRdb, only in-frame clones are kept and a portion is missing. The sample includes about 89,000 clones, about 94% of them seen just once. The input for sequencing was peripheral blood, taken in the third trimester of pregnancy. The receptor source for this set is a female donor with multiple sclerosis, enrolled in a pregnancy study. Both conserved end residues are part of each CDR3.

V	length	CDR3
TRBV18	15	CASSLTGALVYGYTF
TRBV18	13	CASSPPETYEQYF
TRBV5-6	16	CASHSVTGTANTEAFF
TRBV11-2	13	CASSLGGSYEQYF
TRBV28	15	CASSFGVGQRSEQYF
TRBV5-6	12	CASTLGENGYTF
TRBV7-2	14	CASSSRTRHNEQFF
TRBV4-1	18	CASSPMAGSSNPGETQYF
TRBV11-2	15	CASSLASSGRKTQYF
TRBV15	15	CATSRERGGLDVLTF
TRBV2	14	CASRPDRVGTEAFF
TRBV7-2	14	CASSFDLNTGELFF